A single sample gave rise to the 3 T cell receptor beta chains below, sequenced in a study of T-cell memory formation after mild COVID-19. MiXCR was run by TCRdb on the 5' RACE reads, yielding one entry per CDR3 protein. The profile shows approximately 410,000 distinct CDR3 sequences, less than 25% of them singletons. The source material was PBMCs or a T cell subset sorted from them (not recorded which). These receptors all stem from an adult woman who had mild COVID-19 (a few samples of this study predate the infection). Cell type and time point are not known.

As DNA, the CDR3 is TGCGCCAGCAGCCAAGTGGAGAACCAAGAGACCCAGTACTTC. Amino acids: CASSQVENQETQYF. The chain combines TRBV4-1 with TRBJ2-5, with D uncertain. CDR3 size: 14 residues. Trimming pared 1 base from V and 0 bases from J, leaving 6 bases between. Germline CDR1 reads MGHRA; CDR2 reads YSYEKL.

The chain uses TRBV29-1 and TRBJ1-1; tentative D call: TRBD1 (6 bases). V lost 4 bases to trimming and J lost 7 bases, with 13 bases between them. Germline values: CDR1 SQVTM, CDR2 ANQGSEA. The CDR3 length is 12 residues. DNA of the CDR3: TGCAGCGTTGGGTGGGGGGCGAGTGAAGCTTTCTTT. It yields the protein CSVGWGASEAFF.

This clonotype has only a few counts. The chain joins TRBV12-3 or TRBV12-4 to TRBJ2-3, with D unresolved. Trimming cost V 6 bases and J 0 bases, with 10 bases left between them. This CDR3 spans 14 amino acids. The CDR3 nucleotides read TGTGCCAGCAGCATCGGTCTCAGCACAGATACGCAGTATTTT. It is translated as CASSIGLSTDTQYF.